This T cell receptor beta chain was identified during a study of post-analysis software for immune sequencing data. The study, taken as a whole, reports: Comparison of patients with controls showed five TRBV segments more frequent in patients, TRBV5-6, TRBV5-1 and TRBV20-1 among them.

Incorporated into the TCR beta cDNA libraries were unique molecular identifiers, which served to reduce PCR and sequencing biases. One entry per CDR3 protein results from TCRdb running MiXCR on the PCR reads. The sample holds some 800,000 distinct CDR3 sequences, about 43% seen once. There are a few counts of this clonotype. What it binds is unknown. CDR1 SQVTM and CDR2 ANQGSEA come from the germline V gene. The V gene lost 7 bases and the J gene lost 1 base, with 10 bases spanning the gap. There are 12 residues in the CDR3. The source is a girl between 10 and 17 years old with multiple sclerosis. The sample consisted of blood. This chain uses TRBV29-1 with TRBJ2-5; possible D gene TRBD2, 6 bases. The CDR3 loop reads CSGVGLQETQYF. DNA for the CDR3: TGCAGCGGGGTGGGACTCCAAGAGACCCAGTACTTC.